This entry concerns a single TCR beta chain. Its antigen remains undetermined. A single base separates this from a much larger clone, so it may be a read error. This likely comes from a read error, as the CDR3 has no conserved phenylalanine or tryptophan at its end. This record belongs to a study of Graves' ophthalmopathy and Graves' hyperthyroidism (dated 2018 in TCRdb). Notes on the research overall: Peripheral blood was collected at initial diagnosis, before any treatment. TCR beta repertoire signatures were used to distinguish Graves' ophthalmopathy from Graves' hyperthyroidism and to predict progression to ophthalmopathy. In total, 135 blood samples were TCR-sequenced: approximately 42 ophthalmopathy, some 75 hyperthyroidism and about 17 hyperthyroidism-to-ophthalmopathy patients. To explore V-J signatures distinguishing ophthalmopathy from hyperthyroidism, a discovery set of 100 patients (fewer than 45 ophthalmopathy, roughly 55 stable hyperthyroidism) was enrolled. An independent validation cohort was composed of some 18 hyperthyroidism patients and 17 patients who later progressed from hyperthyroidism to ophthalmopathy. In more than five hyperthyroidism patients, T-cell repertoires of thyroid tissue and blood were compared. Following sampling, methimazole starting at 30 mg daily was administered to hyperthyroidism patients, and high-dose intravenous methylprednisolone was administered to ophthalmopathy patients. The approximately 100 discovery patients were divided at random into training and test sets in a 7:3 ratio. Results and caveats for the whole study, not just this receptor: No statistical method was used to set the sample size in advance, and the investigators knew which group each participant was assigned to. In cross-validation, the 13-signature model distinguished ophthalmopathy from stable hyperthyroidism with less than 90% sensitivity and 81% to 82% specificity, while in the test set the corresponding values were about 80% and 75%. Most of the expanded thyroid clonotypes with a frequency above 0.001 were also detected in blood, and it was suggested that the thyroid immune response may be reflected by blood repertoires. In validation, the model predicted ophthalmopathy progression with 70.59% sensitivity and 72% to 80% specificity; 12 predicted patients were CT-confirmed with GO in a median of about 6.1 months.

For repertoire sequencing, the TCR beta CDR3 regions were amplified from RNA transcripts. HTBI primers and the Qiagen OneStep RT-PCR kit were used in a first-round RT-PCR, which was followed by a second-round multiplex PCR, size selection and purification. Libraries were sequenced paired-end with 100 bp reads on an Illumina HiSeq2000. The authors processed their data as follows. Reads were processed with SOAPnuke, discarding reads with adapters, uncalled bases, mean Phred below 15, or no exact constant-primer or identifier match. COPE v1.2.5 was used to merge the high-quality paired reads. Unique nucleotide sequences were defined as clonotypes and aligned to IMGT TRB V, D and J references using MiTCR v1.1. The analysis was limited to V-J combinations with a frequency above 0.0001, which together covered about 99% of repertoires. A TCR clonal expansion and chaos score per V-J combination was defined as the ratio of F50 clonal expansion to chaos observed in the TCRdist matrix. Welch's t-statistics and random forest were used to narrow the features down to 13 V-J combinations, which were then fed into a naive Bayes classifier. Thyroid-blood repertoire similarity was quantified with the Morisita-Horn index. TCRdb passed the public sequencing reads through fastp at Q25 and MiXCR, retaining productive beta sequences. Rows merge per CDR3 protein into single entries with the most common DNA and genes. None of the V and J calls come from the authors' own analysis; TCRdb made them. Here the sample has approximately 460,000 distinct CDR3 sequences; about an eighth occur a single time. The ten largest clones represent over 8% of the sample.

Ophthalmopathy patients had moderately to severely active disease, Clinical Activity Score of at least 3, NOSPECS grade of at least 4, and disease duration under 3 months. Patients with other autoimmune diseases, uncontrolled infections, pregnancy or lactation were excluded. Clinical symptoms, serum thyroxine, TRAb, thyroid ultrasound and orbital computed tomography formed the basis of the diagnosis. Using Ficoll-Paque density gradient centrifugation, PBMCs were isolated from about 10 ml of fresh peripheral blood. Total RNA was extracted with Trizol reagent and quality-checked on an Agilent 2100 Bioanalyzer. The sequence was obtained from a woman aged 25-40 years with Graves' ophthalmopathy. Donor details come from another sample of the same person, matched by shared clones. The source material was blood.

CDR3 region: CASSYTGTGYYEQYL. The nucleotide sequence reads TGTGCCAGCAGCTATACCGGGACAGGATACTACGAGCAGTACCTC. Here the chain combines TRBV13 and TRBJ2-7; 8 of the junction bases match TRBD1. Looking up the germline V gene (reference sequence) yields CDR1 PRHDT and CDR2 FYEKMQ. V is cut back by 4 bases and J by 3 bases, with 8 bases in the junction unmatched. The CDR3 totals 15 residues, both ends included. The sequence is cut down to CDR3 DNA, 45 bases in frame from base 1.